Listed below are T cell receptor beta chains from one sample, sequenced in a study of T cell responses to AZD1222 COVID-19 vaccine. The data were produced by immunoSEQ multiplex PCR, yet TCRdb's version contains in-frame clones alone and is incomplete. Here the sample spans roughly 85,000 clones, approximately 88% being singletons. Sequenced here: peripheral blood, sampled on day 0 of MenACWY control vaccination. The source of these receptors is an adult in good health. The CDR3 runs from the conserved cysteine through the conserved F or W. Each record gives: D gene, J gene, CDR3 length, clone size, V gene, CDR3 DNA, CDR3 protein. The D gene is left open where the match is weak. Rows may omit the clone size; those that give it use once, few, many or a size class.

TRBD2,TRBJ2-3,16,NA,TRBV27,TGTGCCAGCAGCTCCGGACTAGCGGGGGCCACAGATACGCAGTATTTT,CASSSGLAGATDTQYF
NA,TRBJ1-1,13,NA,TRBV19,TGTGCCAGTAGTATAGGCCATAACACTGAAGCTTTCTTT,CASSIGHNTEAFF
NA,TRBJ1-4,15,NA,TRBV18,TGTGCCAGCTCTGCGTGGGACCCACCTAATGAAAAACTGTTTTTT,CASSAWDPPNEKLFF
TRBD1,TRBJ1-3,14,NA,TRBV4-2,TGTGCCAGCAGCCAACAGGGGGCTGGAAACACCATATATTTT,CASSQQGAGNTIYF
NA,TRBJ1-5,14,once,TRBV18,TGTGCCAGCTCACCATATGGGAGCAATCAGCCCCAGCATTTT,CASSPYGSNQPQHF
NA,TRBJ2-3,14,NA,TRBV9,TGTGCCAGCAGCGTGTACCCGGAAACAGATACGCAGTATTTT,CASSVYPETDTQYF
TRBD1,TRBJ1-3,14,NA,TRBV29-1,TGCAGCACGGAGGACAGGCACTCTGGAAACACCATATATTTT,CSTEDRHSGNTIYF
NA,TRBJ2-7,15,NA,TRBV6-4,TGTGCCAGCAGGGCCTACCCAGGGCCCTCCTACGAGCAGTACTTC,CASRAYPGPSYEQYF
NA,TRBJ1-3,14,NA,TRBV28,TGTGCCAGCAGTTTAACAGTCCTCGGAAACACCATATATTTT,CASSLTVLGNTIYF
TRBD2,TRBJ2-1,12,NA,TRBV7-2,TGTGCCAGCAGCAGACTAGCGGGTGAGCAGTTCTTC,CASSRLAGEQFF
TRBD1,TRBJ2-2,15,NA,TRBV7-2,TGTGCCAGCAGCTTAGGAAGGGGGCAAACCGGGGAGCTGTTTTTT,CASSLGRGQTGELFF
NA,TRBJ1-1,13,NA,TRBV30,TGTGCCTGGAGTGCCATACAGGGAACTGAAGCTTTCTTT,CAWSAIQGTEAFF
TRBD1,TRBJ1-1,13,NA,TRBV30,TGTGCCTGGGGACAGGGGCCGAACACTGAAGCTTTCTTT,CAWGQGPNTEAFF
NA,TRBJ1-5,14,NA,TRBV19,TGTGCCAGTAGTATACAGGGGATTAATCAGCCCCAGCATTTT,CASSIQGINQPQHF
NA,TRBJ2-1,15,NA,TRBV5-1,TGCGCCAGCAGCTTTGCCAGGGGCTCCTACAATGAGCAGTTCTTC,CASSFARGSYNEQFF
NA,TRBJ1-3,10,once,TRBV6-5,TGTGCCAGCAGTCTCAACACCATATATTTT,CASSLNTIYF
NA,TRBJ1-2,15,NA,TRBV5-6,TGTGCCAGCAGCTCTGGGACGGCAATTGGCCCTGGCTACACCTTC,CASSSGTAIGPGYTF
TRBD1,TRBJ2-7,15,NA,TRBV25-1,TGTGCCAGCAGTGAGAACAGGGGTTATGTCTACGAGCAGTACTTC,CASSENRGYVYEQYF
NA,TRBJ1-1,13,NA,TRBV6-2/TRBV6-3,TGTGCCAGCAGTTACGGGGGTACGGCTGAAGCTTTCTTT,CASSYGGTAEAFF
TRBD1,TRBJ1-6,15,NA,TRBV28,TGTGCCAGCAGTTTATCGAACAGGGGCGGTTCACCCCTCCACTTT,CASSLSNRGGSPLHF
NA,TRBJ2-5,17,NA,TRBV5-1,TGCGCCAGCAGCTTGGCCTACACGGGTGGAGGAGAAGAGACCCAGTACTTC,CASSLAYTGGGEETQYF
TRBD2,TRBJ2-7,16,NA,TRBV7-2,TGTGCCAGCAGCGGAGCGGGGGGGCGCCTTTCCTACGAGCAGTACTTC,CASSGAGGRLSYEQYF
TRBD2,TRBJ2-5,17,NA,TRBV3-1/TRBV3-2,TGTGCCAGCAGCCAACCGACTAGCGGGGAACCTAAAGAGACCCAGTACTTC,CASSQPTSGEPKETQYF
TRBD1,TRBJ2-2,14,NA,TRBV10-3,TGTGCCACCACCGGGACAGTAGCTACCGGGGAGCTGTTTTTT,CATTGTVATGELFF
NA,TRBJ2-1,15,NA,TRBV4-1,TGCGCCAGCAGGCCGAGGAAGACTCTAAGCCATGAGCAGTTCTTC,CASRPRKTLSHEQFF
NA,TRBJ2-1,16,once,TRBV28,TGTGCCAGCATCAGGACGGCCGGGAGCTCCTACAATGAGCAGTTCTTC,CASIRTAGSSYNEQFF
NA,TRBJ1-2,13,NA,TRBV3-1/TRBV3-2,TGTGCCAGCAGCCAGGCTTGGATGGGTGGCTACACCTTC,CASSQAWMGGYTF
NA,TRBJ2-5,15,NA,TRBV4-3,TGCGCCAGCAGCCAAGGTGGAGGGGTGGGTGAGACCCAGTACTTC,CASSQGGGVGETQYF
TRBD2,TRBJ2-2,15,NA,TRBV3-1/TRBV3-2,TGTGCCAGCAGCCCGGGACTAGCGGGGACTGGGGAGCTGTTTTTT,CASSPGLAGTGELFF
NA,TRBJ1-6,15,NA,TRBV7-2,TGTGCCAGCAGCTTAAGCGCAGGGGCGGATTCACCCCTCCACTTT,CASSLSAGADSPLHF
NA,TRBJ1-5,16,few,TRBV23-1,TGCGCCAGCAGTCAATACATAGGGTGGAGGACTCAGCCCCAGCATTTT,CASSQYIGWRTQPQHF
TRBD1,TRBJ2-1,12,NA,TRBV24-1,TGTGCCACCCAAGACAGGGTAGGGGAGCAGTTCTTC,CATQDRVGEQFF
NA,TRBJ2-7,15,NA,TRBV5-1,TGCGCCAGCAGCTTAAACCTCGCGACGGAAAGCGAGCAGTACTTC,CASSLNLATESEQYF
TRBD1,TRBJ1-1,14,NA,TRBV7-9,TGTGCCAGCAGCTTACCCGGGACAGCCATTGAAGCTTTCTTT,CASSLPGTAIEAFF
NA,TRBJ1-6,15,NA,TRBV11-2,TGTGCCAGCAGCTTACAAATCCAAGGAGGTTCACCCCTCCACTTT,CASSLQIQGGSPLHF
NA,TRBJ1-1,14,NA,TRBV4-3,TGCGCCAGCAGCCAAGACTCGTGGGTCACTGAAGCTTTCTTT,CASSQDSWVTEAFF
NA,TRBJ1-2,17,few,TRBV10-3,TGTGCCATCAGTGGGCCCAGGGATACATTAATAAACTATGGCTACACCTTC,CAISGPRDTLINYGYTF
NA,TRBJ2-4,17,NA,TRBV25-1,TGTGCCAGCAGTGAACAGGGGCTGGGGATAGGCAAAAACATTCAGTACTTC,CASSEQGLGIGKNIQYF
TRBD2,TRBJ2-3,18,NA,TRBV6-2/TRBV6-3,TGTGCCAGCAGTAACACCCACTGGCGGGGGGGCCTGGATGATACGCAGTATTTT,CASSNTHWRGGLDDTQYF
NA,TRBJ1-4,14,NA,TRBV18,TGTGCCAGCTCAGAAGGGGCAACTAATGAAAAACTGTTTTTT,CASSEGATNEKLFF
NA,TRBJ2-3,11,NA,TRBV2,TGTGCCAGCATGGCCGGAGATACGCAGTATTTT,CASMAGDTQYF
TRBD1,TRBJ1-2,13,NA,TRBV6-5,TGTGCCACTAATCAGGGGGCCCTCTATGGCTACACCTTC,CATNQGALYGYTF